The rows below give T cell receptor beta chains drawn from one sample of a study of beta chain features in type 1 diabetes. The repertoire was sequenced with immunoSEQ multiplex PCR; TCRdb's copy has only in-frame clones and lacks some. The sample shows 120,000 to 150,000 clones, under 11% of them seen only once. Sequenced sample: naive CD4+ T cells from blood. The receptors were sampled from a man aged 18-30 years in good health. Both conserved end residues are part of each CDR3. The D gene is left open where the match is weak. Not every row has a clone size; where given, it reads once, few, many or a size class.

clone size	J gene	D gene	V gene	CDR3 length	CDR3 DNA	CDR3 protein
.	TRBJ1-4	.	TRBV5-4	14	TGTGCCAGCAGCCGGGAGGCAACCAATGAAAAACTGTTTTTT	CASSREATNEKLFF
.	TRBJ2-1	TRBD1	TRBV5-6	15	TGTGCCAGCAGCTCCAGGAGACAGGGGAACAATGAGCAGTTCTTC	CASSSRRQGNNEQFF
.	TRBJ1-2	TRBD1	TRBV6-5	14	TGTGCCAGCAGTTACCGGGACAGTAACTATGGCTACACCTTC	CASSYRDSNYGYTF
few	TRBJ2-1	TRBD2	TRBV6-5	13	TGTGCCACCACGGGGGGGCCATACAATGAGCAGTTCTTC	CATTGGPYNEQFF
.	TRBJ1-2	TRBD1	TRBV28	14	TGTGCCAGCAGTTTCGCACAGGGGGGCTATGGCTACACCTTC	CASSFAQGGYGYTF
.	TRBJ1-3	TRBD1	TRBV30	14	TGTGCCTGGGCGGGACAGCTCTCTGGAAACACCATATATTTT	CAWAGQLSGNTIYF
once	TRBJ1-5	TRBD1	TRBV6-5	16	TGTGCCAGCAGTTCCGCCCAGGGGGCATACAATCAGCCCCAGCATTTT	CASSSAQGAYNQPQHF
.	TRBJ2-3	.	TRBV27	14	TGTGCCAGCACCCAAACGAGGTACACAGATACGCAGTATTTT	CASTQTRYTDTQYF
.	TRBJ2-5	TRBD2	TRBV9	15	TGTGCCAGCGGACTAGCGGGGGGGCGTCTGGAGACCCAGTACTTC	CASGLAGGRLETQYF
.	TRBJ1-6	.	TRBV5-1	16	TGCGCCAGCAGCTTGGACAGGGAGGGGTATAATTCACCCCTCCACTTT	CASSLDREGYNSPLHF
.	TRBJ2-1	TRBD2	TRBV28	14	TGTGCCAGCGAGCTAGCGGGGGCCTACAATGAGCAGTTCTTC	CASELAGAYNEQFF
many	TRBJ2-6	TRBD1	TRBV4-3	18	TGCGCCAGCAGCCAACAGGGACAGGGCAACTCTGGGGCCAACGTCCTGACTTTC	CASSQQGQGNSGANVLTF
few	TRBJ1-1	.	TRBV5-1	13	TGCGCCAGCAGCCGACACGAGAACACTGAAGCTTTCTTT	CASSRHENTEAFF
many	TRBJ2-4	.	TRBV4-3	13	TGCGCCAGCAGCCAAGAAATGGGAGGCATTCAGTACTTC	CASSQEMGGIQYF
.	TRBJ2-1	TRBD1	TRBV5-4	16	TGTGCCAGCAGCCATCGAGCAGGACAGGGGCGGAATGAGCAGTTCTTC	CASSHRAGQGRNEQFF
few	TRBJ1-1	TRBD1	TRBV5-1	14	TGCGCCAGCAGCTCTACAGGGGTGGGCACTGAAGCTTTCTTT	CASSSTGVGTEAFF
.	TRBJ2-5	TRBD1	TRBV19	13	TGTGCCAGTTTGGGCAGGGGGCGGGAGACCCAGTACTTC	CASLGRGRETQYF
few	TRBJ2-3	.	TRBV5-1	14	TGCGCCAGCAGGCTAGGTCTTGACACAGATACGCAGTATTTT	CASRLGLDTDTQYF
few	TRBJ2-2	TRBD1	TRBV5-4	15	TGTGCCAGCAGCTCACAGGGGTGGGACACCGGGGAGCTGTTTTTT	CASSSQGWDTGELFF
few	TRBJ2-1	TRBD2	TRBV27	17	TGTGCCAGCAGTCCCTGGGGTAGCGGGAACTCCTACAATGAGCAGTTCTTC	CASSPWGSGNSYNEQFF
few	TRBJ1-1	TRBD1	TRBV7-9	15	TGTGCCAGCAGCGCGAAGGGACAGGTGAACACTGAAGCTTTCTTT	CASSAKGQVNTEAFF
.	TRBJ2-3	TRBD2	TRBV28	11	TGTGCCGCGCGGGAGGCAGATACGCAGTATTTT	CAAREADTQYF
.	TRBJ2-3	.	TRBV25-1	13	TGTGCCAGCAGGAGACAGGGCACAGATACGCAGTATTTT	CASRRQGTDTQYF
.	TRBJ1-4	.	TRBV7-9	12	TGTGCCGGGGCATCGGGTAATGAAAAACTGTTTTTT	CAGASGNEKLFF
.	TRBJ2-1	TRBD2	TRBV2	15	TGTGCCAGCAGTCCGGGACTAGCGGGGGGGAATGAGCAGTTCTTC	CASSPGLAGGNEQFF
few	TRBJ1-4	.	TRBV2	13	TGTGCCAGCAGCCAGGGTTTCAAGGAAAAACTGTTTTTT	CASSQGFKEKLFF
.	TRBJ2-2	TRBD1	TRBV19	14	TGTGCCAGTAGGGGACAGGATCACACCGGGGAGCTGTTTTTT	CASRGQDHTGELFF
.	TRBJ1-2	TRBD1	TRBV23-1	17	TGCGCCAGCAGTCACCTAGGAGCGCGACAGGGGCGGTATGGCTACACCTTC	CASSHLGARQGRYGYTF
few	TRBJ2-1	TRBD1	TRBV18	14	TGTGCCAGCTCACACCGGGACAGCAACAATGAGCAGTTCTTC	CASSHRDSNNEQFF
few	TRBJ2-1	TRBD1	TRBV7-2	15	TGTGCCAGCAGCTTAACAGGGGGCTCCTACAATGAGCAGTTCTTC	CASSLTGGSYNEQFF
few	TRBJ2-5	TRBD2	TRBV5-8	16	TGTGCCAGCAGCTTGGGCCTAGCGGGGGGACAAGAGACCCAGTACTTC	CASSLGLAGGQETQYF
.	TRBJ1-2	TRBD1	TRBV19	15	TGTGCCAGTAGTATAGCACCGGGACAGGCCTATGGCTACACCTTC	CASSIAPGQAYGYTF
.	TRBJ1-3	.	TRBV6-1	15	TGTGCCAGCAGTGAAGGGACAAGCTCTGGAAACACCATATATTTT	CASSEGTSSGNTIYF
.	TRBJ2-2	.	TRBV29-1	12	TGCACCCTCCGGGGTGTCACCGGGGAGCTGTTTTTT	CTLRGVTGELFF
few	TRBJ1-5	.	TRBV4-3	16	TGCGCCAGCAGCCAAGATAATCAGGGGAACAATCAGCCCCAGCATTTT	CASSQDNQGNNQPQHF
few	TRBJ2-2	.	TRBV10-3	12	TGTGCCATCAGCGGAGGGGAACGGGAGCTGTTTTTT	CAISGGERELFF
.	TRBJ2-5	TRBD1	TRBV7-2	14	TGTGCCAGCAGCCGGGACAGGGGCCCCGAGACCCAGTACTTC	CASSRDRGPETQYF
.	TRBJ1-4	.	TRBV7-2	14	TGTGCCAGCAGCCAGGGGAACCCCAGGGAAAAACTGTTTTTT	CASSQGNPREKLFF
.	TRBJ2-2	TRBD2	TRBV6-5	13	TGTGCCAGCAGTGGGGGGGGCACCGGGGAGCTGTTTTTT	CASSGGGTGELFF
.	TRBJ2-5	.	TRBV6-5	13	TGTGCCAGCAGACTGCTAGGGGGAGAGACCCGGTACTTC	CASRLLGGETRYF
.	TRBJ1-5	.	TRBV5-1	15	TGCGCCAGCAGCCCCGGGACAAACAGCAATCAGCCCCAGCATTTT	CASSPGTNSNQPQHF
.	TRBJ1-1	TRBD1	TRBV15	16	TGTGCCACCAGCAGAGATCGTTCAGGGGGTAACACTGAAGCTTTCTTT	CATSRDRSGGNTEAFF
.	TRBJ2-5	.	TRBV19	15	TGTGCCAGTAGTATAGATCTGGGGAGGCCAGAGGCCCAGTACTTC	CASSIDLGRPEAQYF
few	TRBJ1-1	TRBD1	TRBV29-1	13	TGCAGCGTGCGGACAGGGGGCGGCACTGAAGCTTTCTTT	CSVRTGGGTEAFF
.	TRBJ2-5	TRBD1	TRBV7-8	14	TGTGCCAGCAGACCACAGGGGGCAAGGGAGACCCAGTACTTC	CASRPQGARETQYF